Each of the 18 T cell receptor beta chains below was sequenced from the same sample in a study of identifying expanded T cells in peripheral blood. Only in-frame clones appear in the TCRdb table, and some are missing; sequencing was by immunoSEQ multiplex PCR. In the table there are roughly 100,000 clones, around 89% of which are singletons. The sequencing sample was made of blood. The receptors stem from a person aged 18 to 70 in good health.

The V gene is TRBV29-1, the J gene TRBJ2-7, with D tentatively TRBD1 or TRBD2 (5 bases each). CDR1 is SQVTM, CDR2 ANQGSEA, per germline. Trimming removed 2 bases from V and 8 bases from J, with 25 bases in between. This CDR3 is built from 16 residues. CDR3 sequence reads: CSVEFWGLGSALQQYF. The CDR3 DNA reads as TGCAGCGTTGAATTCTGGGGGTTGGGGTCGGCTCTGCAGCAGTACTTC.

The gene calls are TRBV10-1 and TRBJ1-1; D remains ambiguous. Per the germline V gene, CDR1 is WNHNN and CDR2 is SYGVQD (reference sequence). V was shortened by 2 bases and J by 0 bases, with 4 bases between the two germline ends. The CDR3 sequence is 13 residues long. The DNA of the CDR3 is TGCGCCAGCAGTGAGACGGTGAACACTGAAGCTTTCTTT. Protein: CASSETVNTEAFF.

The J gene is TRBJ1-2, the V gene TRBV10-3; D not resolved. The length of the CDR3 is 11 residues. Germline CDR1 and CDR2: ENHRY and SYGVKD. V shed 4 bases and J shed 6 bases, with 6 bases lying between them. CDR3 DNA: TGTGCCATCAGTGCGGGTCATGGCTACACCTTC. The encoded protein is CAISAGHGYTF.

The chain couples TRBV7-7 to TRBJ2-7; 9 bases are shared with TRBD1. The CDR3 length is 13 residues. Germline V gene data show CDR1 as SSHAT and CDR2 as FNYEAQ (reference sequence). With V trimmed by 5 bases and J by 5 bases, 4 bases remained unmatched. The CDR3 loop reads CASSKDRGDEQYF. The CDR3 DNA is TGTGCCAGCAGCAAGGACAGGGGAGACGAGCAGTACTTC.

The chain is built from TRBV7-7 and TRBJ2-5; 9 nucleotides agree with TRBD1. Looked up from germline, CDR1 is SSHAT and CDR2 is FNYEAQ (reference sequence). This CDR3 region has 15 residues. Trimming removed 5 bases from V and 7 bases from J; junction bases left unmatched: 11. Here the CDR3 DNA reads TGTGCCAGCAGCCCAACAATAGACAGGGGGGGGACCCAGTACTTC. Amino acid sequence: CASSPTIDRGGTQYF.

The chain uses TRBV5-4 and TRBJ1-2; no definite D call. Trimming removed 2 bases from V and 8 bases from J, with 10 bases in between. The germline V gene has CDR1 SGHNT and CDR2 YYREEE (reference sequence). CDR3 length equals 12 residues. The CDR3 protein is CASSFGDGGYTF. The DNA for the CDR3 is TGTGCCAGCAGCTTTGGAGATGGGGGCTACACCTTC.

The DNA for the CDR3 is TGTGCCAGCAGCTTAGTTCAGGCAGCAGGGTCACCCCTCCACTTT. Encoded protein: CASSLVQAAGSPLHF. V gene TRBV7-9 combines with J gene TRBJ1-6; D is possibly TRBD1 (5 bases). Germline CDR1 and CDR2: SEHNR and FQNEAQ (reference sequence). Trimming removed 1 base at V and 10 bases at J, with 14 bases between. This CDR3 contains 15 residues.

CDR3 nucleotide sequence: TGTGCCAGCAGCTTGGGGGACAGGGGGGGAACCTACGAGCAGTACTTC. Amino acids: CASSLGDRGGTYEQYF. The chain has TRBV5-4 and TRBJ2-7; TRBD1 matches 11 bases. V was clipped by 0 bases and J by 2 bases; unmatched bases: 4. This CDR3 has 16 amino acids. Per germline, CDR1 SGHNT and CDR2 YYREEE (reference sequence).

A few counts support this clone. V is TRBV4-1 and J is TRBJ1-5; TRBD1 matches 9 bases. CDR1 and CDR2 from the germline V gene are MGHRA and YSYEKL. There are 15 residues in the CDR3. The ends lost 5 bases at V and 6 bases at J; junction bases unmatched: 8. The CDR3 here is CASSARQGGLQPQHF. CDR3 nucleotide sequence: TGCGCCAGCAGCGCGCGACAGGGGGGCCTTCAGCCCCAGCATTTT.

This chain uses TRBV27 with TRBJ2-1, with D maybe TRBD1 (7 bases). CDR1 is MNHEY, CDR2 SMNVEV, per germline (reference sequence). The CDR3 length is 13 residues. The germline V and J ends were trimmed by 2 bases and 6 bases, with 8 bases remaining between them. The CDR3: CASSLQGGNEQFF. The CDR3 bases are TGTGCCAGCAGTTTACAGGGGGGCAATGAGCAGTTCTTC.

CDR3 bases: TGTGCCACCAGCCCAAGGGGGGGGGTTCGAACCATATATTTT. Protein sequence: CATSPRGGVRTIYF. The rearrangement joins TRBV15 to TRBJ1-3; the D gene is possibly TRBD1 (6 bases). The CDR3 runs 14 residues. Trimming pared 5 bases from V and 10 bases from J, leaving 18 bases between. Germline CDR1 reads LNHNV; CDR2 reads YYDKDF (reference sequence).

This clone has a handful of counts. CDR3 amino acids: CASSLAEYNEQFF. CDR3 nucleotide sequence: TGTGCCAGCAGCTTAGCAGAGTACAATGAGCAGTTCTTC. The chain recombines TRBV7-2 with TRBJ2-1; D is uncertain. The germline CDR1 and CDR2 sequences are SGHTA and FQGNSA. This CDR3 is 13 amino acids long. V was clipped by 0 bases and J by 4 bases, with 4 bases between them.

The chain links TRBV27 to TRBJ2-7; tentatively, D is TRBD2 (7 bases). Germline CDR1 reads MNHEY; CDR2 reads SMNVEV (reference sequence). The CDR3 consists of 15 residues. V gave up 6 bases and J gave up 3 bases, with 18 bases separating them. This chain's CDR3 is CASSLRGAVNYEQYF. CDR3 nucleotides: TGTGCCAGCAGCCTACGGGGGGCGGTGAACTACGAGCAGTACTTC.

This rearrangement joins TRBV2 to TRBJ2-7; 8 nucleotides agree with TRBD2. This CDR3 has 17 residues. V gave up 5 bases and J gave up 6 bases; unmatched junction bases: 18. The germline V gene encodes CDR1 SNHLY and CDR2 FYNNEI. The CDR3 spells CASSSSYSGGDFGEQYF. CDR3 nucleotide sequence: TGTGCCAGCAGTTCGAGCTACTCGGGGGGGGACTTTGGCGAGCAGTACTTC.

The V and J genes are TRBV6-5 and TRBJ1-5; unclear D gene. The V and J ends lost 6 bases and 0 bases respectively, with 12 bases between them. The germline CDR1 and CDR2 sequences are MNHEY and SVGAGI. This CDR3 comprises 15 residues. In nucleotides, the CDR3 is TGTGCCAGCAGGGTCGCAGATCATAGCAATCAGCCCCAGCATTTT. It yields the protein CASRVADHSNQPQHF.

This sequence joins TRBV7-7 and TRBJ2-2; 7 bases fit TRBD2. The V and J ends lost 5 bases and 4 bases, in that order; junction bases with no gene match: 10. The CDR3 has 16 residues. Per germline, CDR1 SSHAT and CDR2 FNYEAQ (reference sequence). The CDR3 sequence is CASSPYGTTFTGELFF. The CDR3, as DNA: TGTGCCAGCAGCCCATATGGGACTACTTTCACCGGGGAGCTGTTTTTT.

This chain connects TRBV5-1 to TRBJ2-5, with D uncertain. V shed 1 base and J shed 5 bases, with 18 bases lying between them. Germline V gives CDR1 SGHRS, CDR2 YFSETQ. This CDR3 has 16 amino acids. The CDR3 coding sequence is TGCGCCAGCAGCTTGAGATCAGGCCAAAACGGGGAGACCCAGTACTTC. Protein: CASSLRSGQNGETQYF.

This clone was seen just once. The rearrangement links TRBV28 to TRBJ1-5; 7 nucleotides line up with TRBD1. J lost 1 base, V lost 6 bases, and 3 bases had no gene match. The CDR3 sequence is 14 residues long. Germline assignment: CDR1 MDHEN and CDR2 SYDVKM. The CDR3 DNA follows: TGTGCCAGCAGGGTACAGGGGAGCAATCAGCCCCAGCATTTT. It codes for CASRVQGSNQPQHF. The full variable domain, completed using reference TRBV28 and TRBJ1-5, is DVKVTQSSRYLVKRTGEKVFLECVQDMDHENMFWYRQDPGLGLRLIYFSYDVKMKEKGDIPEGYSVSREKKERFSLILESASTNQTSMYLCASRVQGSNQPQHFGDGTRLSIL.